This T cell receptor beta chain was found in a study of response to subunit inactivated influenza vaccine. Each CDR3 protein gets one entry after TCRdb re-called the RT-PCR reads with MiXCR. The sample consists of fewer than 750,000 distinct CDR3 sequences, 12% to 15% of them appearing once. Findings and limits, study-wide: It was the authors' suggestion that each seasonal influenza vaccination recruits few new T cells.

This CDR3 spans 17 amino acids. From germline, CDR1 is LGHNA and CDR2 YSLEER. J gave up 2 bases and V 0 bases, and 7 bases lay outside the gene matches. On this clonotype: Its antigen is unknown.

Sequenced here: PBMCs from blood, sampled roughly 12 days after vaccination. This TCR was recovered from a man aged 45 to 65 who received an inactivated influenza vaccine. The chain couples TRBV4-3 to TRBJ2-3; 8 nucleotides line up with TRBD2. The CDR3 DNA reads TGCGCCAGCAGCCAAGACTGGGGACTAGAATTCACAGATACGCAGTATTTT. Amino acids: CASSQDWGLEFTDTQYF.